This T cell receptor beta chain was captured by sequencing in a study of beta chain features in type 1 diabetes. Each sorted population was over 98% pure. General observations from the study: Shorter TCRB CDR3s, moderately but significantly so, marked every one of the four CD4+ subsets in Type 1 diabetes patients. Cells with high TCR expression could be over-represented when cDNA is sequenced.

This clone appeared a few times. Its antigen is currently unknown. Expressed TCRB transcripts were sequenced, since all the RNA that had been isolated was reverse transcribed. TCRdb keeps only in-frame clones here, not all; method: immunoSEQ multiplex PCR. The sample lists around 250,000 clones; approximately 13% were seen once. Trimming at V came to 5 bases and at J to 1 base, leaving 9 bases not matched to a gene. This CDR3 comprises 17 residues. Per germline, CDR1 GTSNPN and CDR2 SVGIG (reference sequence). The sample was naive CD4+ T cells from blood. The chain joins TRBV30 to TRBJ2-6; 9 positions match TRBD1. The sequence came from a man aged 25 to 40 with type 1 diabetes. The CDR3: CAWHRGQGNSGANVLTF. The DNA of the CDR3 is TGTGCCTGGCACCGCGGACAGGGGAATTCTGGGGCCAACGTCCTGACTTTC.